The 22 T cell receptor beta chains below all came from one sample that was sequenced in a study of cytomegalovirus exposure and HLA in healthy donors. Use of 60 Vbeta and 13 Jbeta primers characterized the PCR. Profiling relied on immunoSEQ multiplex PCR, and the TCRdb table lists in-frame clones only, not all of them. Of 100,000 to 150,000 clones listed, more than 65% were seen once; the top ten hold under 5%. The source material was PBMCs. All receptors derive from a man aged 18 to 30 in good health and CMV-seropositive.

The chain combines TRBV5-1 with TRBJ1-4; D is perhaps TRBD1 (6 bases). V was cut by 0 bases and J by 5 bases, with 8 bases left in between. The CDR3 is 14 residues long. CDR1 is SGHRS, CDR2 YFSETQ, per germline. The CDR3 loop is CASSLAGANEKLFF. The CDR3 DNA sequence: TGCGCCAGCAGCTTGGCAGGGGCCAATGAAAAACTGTTTTTT.

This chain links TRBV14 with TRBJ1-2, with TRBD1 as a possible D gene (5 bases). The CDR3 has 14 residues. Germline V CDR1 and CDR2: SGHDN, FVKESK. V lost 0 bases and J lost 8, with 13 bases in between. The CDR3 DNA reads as TGTGCCAGCAGCCAAGATTTGGAGCAGGGAGGCTACACCTTC. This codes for CASSQDLEQGGYTF.

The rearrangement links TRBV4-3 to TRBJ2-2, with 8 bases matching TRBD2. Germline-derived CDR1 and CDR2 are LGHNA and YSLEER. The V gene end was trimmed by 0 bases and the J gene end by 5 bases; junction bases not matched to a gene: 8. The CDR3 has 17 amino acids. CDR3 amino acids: CASSQDIALADTGELFF. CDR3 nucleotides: TGCGCCAGCAGCCAAGATATTGCACTAGCGGATACCGGGGAGCTGTTTTTT.

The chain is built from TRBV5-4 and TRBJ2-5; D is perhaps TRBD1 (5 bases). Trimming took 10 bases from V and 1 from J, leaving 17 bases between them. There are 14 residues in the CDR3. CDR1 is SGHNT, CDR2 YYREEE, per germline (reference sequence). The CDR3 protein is CAVKMRQGQETQYF. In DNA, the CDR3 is TGTGCCGTAAAAATGAGGCAGGGCCAAGAGACCCAGTACTTC.

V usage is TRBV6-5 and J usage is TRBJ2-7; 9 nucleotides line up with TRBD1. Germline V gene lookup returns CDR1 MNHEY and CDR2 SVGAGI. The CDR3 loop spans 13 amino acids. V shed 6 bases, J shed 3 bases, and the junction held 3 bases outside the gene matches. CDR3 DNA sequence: TGTGCCAGCAGGCGGACAGGGGTCTACGAGCAGTACTTC. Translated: CASRRTGVYEQYF.

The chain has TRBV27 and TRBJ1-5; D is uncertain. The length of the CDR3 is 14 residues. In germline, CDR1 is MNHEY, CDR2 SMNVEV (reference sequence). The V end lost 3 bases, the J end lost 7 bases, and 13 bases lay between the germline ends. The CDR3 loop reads CASSFLPGWQPQHF. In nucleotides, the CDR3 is TGTGCCAGCAGTTTCCTCCCCGGGTGGCAGCCCCAGCATTTT.

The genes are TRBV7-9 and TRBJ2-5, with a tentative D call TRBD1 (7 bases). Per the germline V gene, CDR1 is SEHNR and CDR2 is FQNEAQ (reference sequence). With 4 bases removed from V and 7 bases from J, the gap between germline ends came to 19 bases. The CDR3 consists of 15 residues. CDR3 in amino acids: CASSSGQASEGTQYF. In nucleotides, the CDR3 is TGTGCCAGCAGCTCTGGACAGGCTTCGGAGGGGACCCAGTACTTC.

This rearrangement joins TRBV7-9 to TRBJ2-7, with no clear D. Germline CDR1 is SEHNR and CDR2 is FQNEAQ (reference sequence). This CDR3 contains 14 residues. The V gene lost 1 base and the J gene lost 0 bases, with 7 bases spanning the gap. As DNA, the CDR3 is TGTGCCAGCAGCTTAGGGGCCAACTCCTACGAGCAGTACTTC. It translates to CASSLGANSYEQYF. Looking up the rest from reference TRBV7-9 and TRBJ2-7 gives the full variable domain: DTGVSQNPRHKITKRGQNVTFRCDPISEHNRLYWYRQTLGQGPEFLTYFQNEAQLEKSRLLSDRFSAERPKGSFSTLEIQRTEQGDSAMYLCASSLGANSYEQYFGPGTRLTVT.

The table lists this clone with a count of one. CDR3 nucleotides: TGTGCCAGCAGGATTACTAGCGGGGGAGCAGGAGATACGCAGTATTTT. It specifies CASRITSGGAGDTQYF. The chain uses TRBV2 and TRBJ2-3; 11 bases agree with TRBD2. The CDR3 sequence is 16 residues long. CDR1 and CDR2 (germline): SNHLY, FYNNEI. The V and J ends lost 6 bases and 5 bases, in that order; junction bases with no gene match: 10.

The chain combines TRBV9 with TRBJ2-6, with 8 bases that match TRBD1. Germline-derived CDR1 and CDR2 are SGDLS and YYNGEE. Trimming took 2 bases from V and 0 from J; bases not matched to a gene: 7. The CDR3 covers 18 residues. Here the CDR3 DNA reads TGTGCCAGCAGCGTCGGTGGCAGGGGGCTCTCTGGGGCCAACGTCCTGACTTTC. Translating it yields CASSVGGRGLSGANVLTF.

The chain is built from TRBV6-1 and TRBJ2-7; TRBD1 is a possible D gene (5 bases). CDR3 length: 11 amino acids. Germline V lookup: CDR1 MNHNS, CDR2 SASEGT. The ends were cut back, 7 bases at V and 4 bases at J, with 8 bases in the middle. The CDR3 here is CASIRGYEQYF. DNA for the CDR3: TGTGCCAGCATTAGGGGATACGAGCAGTACTTC.

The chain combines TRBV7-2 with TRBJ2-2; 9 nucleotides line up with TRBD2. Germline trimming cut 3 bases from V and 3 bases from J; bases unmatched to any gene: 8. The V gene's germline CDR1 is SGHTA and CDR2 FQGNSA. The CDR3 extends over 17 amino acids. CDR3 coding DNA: TGTGCCAGCAGCTTTTTACTAGCGGGTCCATACACCGGGGAGCTGTTTTTT. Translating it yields CASSFLLAGPYTGELFF.

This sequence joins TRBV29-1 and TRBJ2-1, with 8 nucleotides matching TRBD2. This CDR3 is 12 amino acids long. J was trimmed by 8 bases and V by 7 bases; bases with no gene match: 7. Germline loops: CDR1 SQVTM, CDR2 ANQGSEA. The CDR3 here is CSAAGGVDEQFF. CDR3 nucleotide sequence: TGCAGCGCCGCCGGGGGGGTTGATGAGCAGTTCTTC.

Here the CDR3 DNA reads TGTGCCAGCAGTCCCCGCAGGGTAGGGTACGAGCAGTACTTC. This codes for CASSPRRVGYEQYF. The V gene is TRBV6-1, the J gene TRBJ2-7, with D possibly TRBD1 on 5 matching bases. Germline V gene data show CDR1 as MNHNS and CDR2 as SASEGT. CDR3 length: 14 amino acids. V lost 5 bases, J lost 4 bases, and 15 bases lay in between.

The CDR3 here is CASSAGTGVWYGYTF. Written as DNA, the CDR3 is TGTGCCAGCAGCGCTGGGACAGGGGTTTGGTATGGCTACACCTTC. The chain combines TRBV5-6 with TRBJ1-2; 10 nucleotides align to TRBD1. Trimming removed 4 bases from V and 5 bases from J; junction bases left unmatched: 8. Germline CDR1 is SGHDT and CDR2 is YYEEEE. This CDR3 comprises 15 residues.

The DNA of the CDR3 is TGCGCCAGCAGTGGCTCAGGGAGGCCGGAGACCCAGTACTTC. This translates into CASSGSGRPETQYF. This rearrangement joins TRBV10-1 to TRBJ2-5; TRBD2 might be the D (6 bases). The CDR3 is 14 residues long. Germline V lookup: CDR1 WNHNN, CDR2 SYGVQD (reference sequence). With 4 bases removed from V and 5 bases from J, the gap between germline ends came to 14 bases.

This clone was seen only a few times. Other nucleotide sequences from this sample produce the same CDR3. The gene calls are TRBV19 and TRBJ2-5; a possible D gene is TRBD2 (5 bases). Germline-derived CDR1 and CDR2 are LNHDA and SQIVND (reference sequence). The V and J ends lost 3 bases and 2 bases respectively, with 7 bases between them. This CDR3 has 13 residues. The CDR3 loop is CASSMSGQETQYF. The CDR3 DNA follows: TGTGCCAGTAGTATGAGCGGTCAAGAGACCCAGTACTTC.

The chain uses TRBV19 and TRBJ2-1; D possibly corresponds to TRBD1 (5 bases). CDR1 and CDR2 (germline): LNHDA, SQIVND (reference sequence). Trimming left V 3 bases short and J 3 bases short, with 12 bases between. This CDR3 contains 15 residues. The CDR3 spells CASSISQGDYNEQFF. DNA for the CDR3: TGTGCCAGTAGTATTTCCCAGGGCGACTACAATGAGCAGTTCTTC.

In DNA, the CDR3 is TGTGCCAGCAGCTTAGATCGCGGGGGATCTGAGACCCAGTACTTC. Protein sequence: CASSLDRGGSETQYF. V usage is TRBV7-2 and J usage is TRBJ2-5, with TRBD2 matching over 7 bases. With 1 base clipped from V and 5 bases from J, the junction kept 7 bases outside the gene matches. From germline, CDR1 is SGHTA and CDR2 FQGNSA. The CDR3 is 15 residues long.

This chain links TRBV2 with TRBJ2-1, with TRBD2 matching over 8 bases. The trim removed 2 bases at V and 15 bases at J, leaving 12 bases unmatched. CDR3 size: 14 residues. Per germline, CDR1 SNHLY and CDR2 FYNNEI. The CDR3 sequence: CASSELGSGDFRFF. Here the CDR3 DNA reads TGTGCCAGCAGTGAATTAGGTAGCGGGGATTTCCGGTTCTTC.

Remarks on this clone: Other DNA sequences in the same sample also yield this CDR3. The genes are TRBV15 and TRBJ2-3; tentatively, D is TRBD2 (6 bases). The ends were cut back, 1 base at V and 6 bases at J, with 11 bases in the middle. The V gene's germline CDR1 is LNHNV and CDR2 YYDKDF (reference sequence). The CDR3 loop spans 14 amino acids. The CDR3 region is CATSRGGEADTQYF. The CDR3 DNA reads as TGTGCCACCAGCAGAGGTGGGGAGGCGGATACGCAGTATTTT.

As DNA, the CDR3 is TGTGCCAGCAGCCAAGGAGGGGGTCCCTACGAGCAGTACTTC. It yields the protein CASSQGGGPYEQYF. The chain recombines TRBV4-2 with TRBJ2-7; tentatively, D is TRBD1 (6 bases). Germline CDR1 and CDR2: LGHNA and YNFKEQ. This CDR3 is built from 14 residues. The V end was cut by 1 base, the J end by 2 bases, with 9 bases between.